This record covers a single T cell receptor (beta chain). As yet, its antigen is unknown. The PCR employed 60 Vbeta primers together with 13 Jbeta primers. Profiled with immunoSEQ multiplex PCR; TCRdb holds only in-frame clones, not every one. The sample lists some 180,000 clones, 77% occurring once. The sample originates from a study of cytomegalovirus exposure and HLA in healthy donors. Study results and caveats: Analyses of presence/absence relied on an assumption of roughly uniform sequencing depth across donors. The investigators catalogued 150 to 200 TCR beta chains as cytomegalovirus-associated. As a later analysis showed, a missense DCLRE1C variant was linked to trimming of TCR beta V- and J-genes.

Germline V gives CDR1 SGHNT, CDR2 YENEEA. This CDR3 region has 14 residues. V dropped 5 bases and J dropped 2; count of bases not matched to a gene: 4. The chain links TRBV11-3 to TRBJ2-7; 9 bases line up with TRBD1. Sequencing was performed on PBMCs. The clonotype was recovered from a man aged 18 to 29 in good health and CMV-seronegative. This CDR3 is CASSLGQGAYEQYF. CDR3 bases: TGTGCCAGCAGCCTGGGACAGGGCGCCTACGAGCAGTACTTC.